The text below deals with one T cell receptor beta chain. Its antigen is unidentified. The CDR3 sequence is 17 residues long. Trimming pared 0 bases from V and 7 bases from J, leaving 16 bases between. The germline gives CDR1 LGHNA, CDR2 YNFKEQ. Amplification of TCR beta used genomic DNA extracted from peripheral blood. These data originate in a study of T cell repertoires in aging, cancer and after chemotherapy. Study-level results: Median generation probability rose over the chemotherapy interval in each cancer cohort, suggesting rebound thymic output.

A mixed TRB-A/B primer pool amplified rearranged TRB by multiplex touch-down PCR. TCRdb fed the multiplex PCR reads into MiXCR, producing one record per CDR3 protein. The table records about 2,900 distinct CDR3 sequences, 25% to 35% of them present only once. The TCR originated in a human donor with a solid tumor. Specimen: blood. This rearrangement joins TRBV4-2 to TRBJ1-6; no firm D call. DNA of the CDR3: TGTGCCAGCAGCCAAGAAGAAATGAGACACCCCAATTCACCCCTCCACTTT. It is translated as CASSQEEMRHPNSPLHF.